The T cell receptor (beta chain) described here comes from a study of CD8+ T cells in alopecia areata. This CDR3 has 13 amino acids. V was shortened by 5 bases and J by 8 bases, with 15 bases between the two germline ends. Germline CDR1 is SGHTA and CDR2 is FQGNSA. Sequencing relied on a cDNA template that was reverse transcribed from extracted RNA. Method: immunoSEQ multiplex PCR; TCRdb's copy keeps in-frame clones and lacks some. The repertoire holds 200,000 to 250,000 clones, with around 62% as singletons. The chain couples TRBV7-2 to TRBJ1-2; D is possibly TRBD1 (5 bases). The source of this sequence is a human donor with alopecia areata. The sequencing here drew on CD4+ T cells sorted from blood, taken at week 0. CDR3: CASSPQGVGGYTF. In DNA, the CDR3 is TGTGCCAGCAGCCCCCAGGGAGTCGGGGGCTACACCTTC.